These T cell receptor beta chains were read from a single sample in a study of blood T cell repertoires in COVID-19. Data came from immunoSEQ multiplex PCR; TCRdb stores just in-frame clones and leaves some out. Of 100,000 to 150,000 clones listed, around 76% are singletons. The sequenced material came from peripheral blood. The receptors originated from a man in his sixties with acute or convalescent COVID-19. Each CDR3 is given without its conserved first and last residue.

>TRBV12-3/TRBV12-4|TRBJ2-7
ASSFGTTYEQY
>TRBV7-3|TRBJ2-3
ASSLSASGSLTDTQY
>TRBV4-1|TRBJ1-1
ASSHAQRTGTEAF
>TRBV27|TRBJ1-1
ASSYTGQGITEAF
>TRBV6-5|TRBJ1-4
ASWRQATNEKLF
>TRBV6-5|TRBJ2-3
ASSFGVSTDTQY
>TRBV9|TRBJ2-7
ASSVDLTVVEQY
>TRBV18|TRBJ2-5
ASSPGQLAGVETQY
>TRBV9|TRBJ2-3
ASSVSGGTDTDTQY
>TRBV5-1|TRBJ1-1
ASSETGTGSTEAF